This TCR beta chain came from a study of T cells after yellow fever vaccination. Notes on the study in general: A faster peak, day 5 versus 15, was reached by the weaker secondary response. Abundant clonotypes from the bulk population could have been carried over as contaminants into FACS-sorted repertoires.

From the 5' RACE reads, TCRdb called clonotypes with MiXCR, one entry per CDR3 protein. This table has 150,000 to 200,000 distinct CDR3 sequences, around 9.7% appearing once. This clonotype was seen a few times. The antigen remains undetermined. The V gene lost 2 bases and the J gene lost 6 bases, with 14 bases spanning the gap. Per germline, CDR1 MNHEY and CDR2 SMNVEV (reference sequence). CDR3 size: 14 residues. V gene TRBV27 combines with J gene TRBJ2-7, with D perhaps assigned TRBD1 or TRBD2 (6 bases each). The sequence derives from a man between 18 and 35 years old who received the YFV17D yellow fever vaccine. The sequenced sample was CD8+ T cells sorted from PBMCs, obtained 45 days after the yellow fever booster vaccination. CDR3: CASSLGGGGGEQYV. The CDR3 DNA reads as TGTGCCAGCAGTTTAGGGGGAGGAGGGGGCGAGCAGTACGTC.